This T cell receptor (beta chain) comes out of a study of control samples from healthy donors and cancer patients. In germline, CDR1 is LNHDA, CDR2 SQIVND (reference sequence). V lost 5 bases and J lost 4; bases outside the gene matches: 13. This CDR3 has 16 amino acids. Libraries were prepared by immunoSEQ multiplex PCR; TCRdb keeps only in-frame clonotypes and omits some of them. The table lists some 21,000 clones, around 85% of them singletons, with around 38% in the top ten. The sample taken for sequencing was PBMCs. This sequence joins TRBV19 and TRBJ2-5, with TRBD2 matching over 7 bases. This TCR derives from a man between 60 and 70 years old with head and neck cancer. CDR3 nucleotides: TGTGCCAGTAGTCACCCCCGGGGGGAAGGTAGAGAGACCCAGTACTTC. It translates to CASSHPRGEGRETQYF.